The clone carrying this TCR beta chain was counted at least ten times. Its specificity is not known. This sample was taken from a study of T cells in Graves' hyperthyroidism and ophthalmopathy. Notes on the study in general: Separation of ophthalmopathy from stable hyperthyroidism was achieved by a 13 V-J model. Clonotypes that were expanded in thyroid above 0.001 mostly appeared in blood too.

Recently diagnosed hyperthyroidism of less than 2 months' duration affected patients aged 18 to 65. PBMCs stemmed from less than 13 ml fresh peripheral blood. TCR beta CDR3 sequences were amplified from RNA transcripts. In the first-round RT-PCR of the TCR CDR3, the HTBI primer set was used. TCRdb used MiXCR to reprocess the multiplex PCR reads, holding one entry per CDR3 protein. The sample lists about 420,000 distinct CDR3 sequences, roughly 13% occurring once. Looked up from germline, CDR1 is MDHEN and CDR2 is SYDVKM. The CDR3 length is 14 residues. V lost 6 bases, J lost 5 bases, and 4 bases stayed unmatched.

This sequence originates from a woman younger than 35 with Graves' hyperthyroidism. The sequencing input was blood. The rearrangement uses TRBV28 and TRBJ2-3; 11 bases align to TRBD2. The CDR3 is CASRMTSGKDTQYF. The CDR3 DNA is TGTGCCAGCAGGATGACTAGCGGGAAAGATACGCAGTATTTT. The variable domain in full, with the rest retrieved from reference TRBV28 and TRBJ2-3, is DVKVTQSSRYLVKRTGEKVFLECVQDMDHENMFWYRQDPGLGLRLIYFSYDVKMKEKGDIPEGYSVSREKKERFSLILESASTNQTSMYLCASRMTSGKDTQYFGPGTRLTVL.